This is a list of T cell receptor beta chains from one sample in a study of shared clonotypes between healthy human individuals. Sequencing was performed with immunoSEQ multiplex PCR; in TCRdb, only in-frame clones are kept and a portion is missing. This table has 950,000 to 1,100,000 clones, about 74% appearing once. The specimen was memory CD4+ T cells sorted from blood. The receptors come from a man aged 18 to 29 in good health. Both conserved end residues are part of each CDR3. The order of the fields is CDR3 length, V gene, J gene, D gene, clone size, CDR3 DNA, CDR3 protein. The D gene is left open where the match is weak. Where a row states a size, it is once, few, many or the class of an expanded clone; other rows omit it.

12,TRBV25-1,TRBJ1-6,NA,few,TGTGCCAGCACCCGGGGTAATTCACCCCTCCACTTT,CASTRGNSPLHF
17,TRBV5-4,TRBJ2-3,TRBD2,once,TGTGCCAGCAGCTTGGTCCCTAGCGGGGGGGCAACAGATACGCAGTATTTT,CASSLVPSGGATDTQYF
15,TRBV5-6,TRBJ1-4,NA,NA,TGTGCCAGCAGCTTGGTGGCAGGCCAAGATGAAAAACTGTTTTTT,CASSLVAGQDEKLFF
15,TRBV7-6,TRBJ1-5,TRBD1,NA,TGTGCCAGCAGCCAGGGGGCCTTTAGCAATCAGCCCCAGCATTTT,CASSQGAFSNQPQHF
15,TRBV5-4,TRBJ1-1,NA,few,TGTGCCAGCAGCTTGGTGTCCGCCATGGACACTGAAGCTTTCTTT,CASSLVSAMDTEAFF
16,TRBV28,TRBJ1-5,TRBD1,few,TGTGCCAGCACCCCCAGAAAGACAGGGAGCAATCAGCCCCAGCATTTT,CASTPRKTGSNQPQHF
14,TRBV9,TRBJ2-2,NA,once,TGTGCCAGCAGCGTAGACGGGGGAACCGGGGAGCTGTTTTTT,CASSVDGGTGELFF
14,TRBV7-2,TRBJ2-7,NA,NA,TGTGCCAGCAGCTTTGCGACACCCCCTTGGGAGCAGTACTTC,CASSFATPPWEQYF
14,TRBV28,TRBJ1-1,NA,few,TGTGCCAGCAGTTTGGGCACGGTGGCTGTTGAAGCTTTCTTT,CASSLGTVAVEAFF
15,TRBV6-5,TRBJ1-1,NA,NA,TGTGCCAGCAGGGTAGAGGTTACGGGTAACACTGAAGCTTTCTTT,CASRVEVTGNTEAFF
15,TRBV27,TRBJ2-3,NA,NA,TGTGCCAGCACGACGGGTGGGGAGACCTGGGATACGCAGTATTTT,CASTTGGETWDTQYF
15,TRBV5-1,TRBJ1-2,TRBD1,NA,TGCGCCAGCAGCTTGGCCGACAGGGAAATGGATGGCTACACCTTC,CASSLADREMDGYTF
11,TRBV6-1,TRBJ2-7,TRBD2,NA,TGTGCCAGCCAGCGGGGGTACGAGCAGTACTTC,CASQRGYEQYF
15,TRBV9,TRBJ2-3,NA,NA,TGTGCCAGCAGCGTACCGGGTTCTAGCACAGATACGCAGTATTTT,CASSVPGSSTDTQYF
14,TRBV10-1,TRBJ2-3,NA,NA,TGCGCCAGCAGCAGGGATCTTGACACAGATACGCAGTATTTT,CASSRDLDTDTQYF
13,TRBV11-3,TRBJ2-5,NA,NA,TGTGCCAGCAGCTCGGTCCAAGGGGAGACCCAGTACTTC,CASSSVQGETQYF
15,TRBV5-4,TRBJ2-5,TRBD2,NA,TGTGCCAGCAGCCCAAGACTAGCGGGAGAGGAGACCCAGTACTTC,CASSPRLAGEETQYF
14,TRBV18,TRBJ2-1,NA,NA,TGTGCCAGCTCACCAACGACAGGCTACAATGAGCAGTTCTTC,CASSPTTGYNEQFF
15,TRBV7-9,TRBJ2-7,TRBD1,NA,TGTGCCAGCTCCTATATCAGGGGGAAAACTCTCGAGCAGTACTTC,CASSYIRGKTLEQYF
16,TRBV4-3,TRBJ2-5,TRBD2,few,TGCGCCAGCAGCCAAGGGAATAGCGGGAGGGGAGAGACCCAGTACTTC,CASSQGNSGRGETQYF
15,TRBV5-4,TRBJ2-2,NA,once,TGTGCCAGCAGCGGTCGGGGCCCGAACACCGGGGAGCTGTTTTTT,CASSGRGPNTGELFF
16,TRBV6-1,TRBJ2-5,NA,NA,TGTGCCAGCAGTGAAGAATTTGGTGGGGGGAAGGAGACCCAGTACTTC,CASSEEFGGGKETQYF
16,TRBV10-3,TRBJ2-7,NA,NA,TGTGCCACCCTATCGGGGGAGGGGGCGAGTGGGTACGAGCAGTACTTC,CATLSGEGASGYEQYF
16,TRBV4-1,TRBJ2-3,NA,NA,TGCGCCAGCAGCCAAGATCGAACAGGTGGTTGGGATACGCAGTATTTT,CASSQDRTGGWDTQYF
13,TRBV2,TRBJ2-5,NA,NA,TGTGCCAGCAGTGGTTTTACCGGGTCGACCCAGTACTTC,CASSGFTGSTQYF
13,TRBV10-1,TRBJ2-3,NA,NA,TGCGCCAGCAGTGAGGGGGATGGAGATACGCAGTATTTT,CASSEGDGDTQYF
13,TRBV6-1,TRBJ1-1,NA,NA,TGTGCCAGCATTACAGGACCCCGAACTGAAGCTTTCTTT,CASITGPRTEAFF
15,TRBV4-1,TRBJ2-2,NA,NA,TGCGCCAGCAGTCCCCGTGAACCTAACACCGGGGAGCTGTTTTTT,CASSPREPNTGELFF
15,TRBV30,TRBJ1-1,NA,few,TGTGCCTGGAGTTACCCAGGGGTGCTGAACACTGAAGCTTTCTTT,CAWSYPGVLNTEAFF
15,TRBV6-1,TRBJ1-3,NA,NA,TGTGCCAGCAGGATGGGGGGCGGGGGGGGAAACACCATATATTTT,CASRMGGGGGNTIYF
15,TRBV15,TRBJ1-6,NA,few,TGTGCCACCAAGGACTCTGAGGGATACAATTCACCCCTCCACTTT,CATKDSEGYNSPLHF
15,TRBV15,TRBJ2-5,TRBD2,NA,TGTGCCACCAGCAGAGCCCTAGCGGGTAGTGAGACCCAGTACTTC,CATSRALAGSETQYF
15,TRBV29-1,TRBJ2-5,NA,few,TGCAGCGTTGATGGAGGCATGCGATCACGAGAGACCCAGTACTTC,CSVDGGMRSRETQYF
16,TRBV6-5,TRBJ2-3,NA,NA,TGTGCCAGCAGTTACGACGCAGCGCTGGGGGCAGATACGCAGTATTTT,CASSYDAALGADTQYF
16,TRBV7-9,TRBJ2-7,NA,NA,TGTGCCAGCAGCTTAGGATTGCGGGGAGTCCCATACGAGCAGTACTTC,CASSLGLRGVPYEQYF
16,TRBV5-1,TRBJ2-2,TRBD2,NA,TGCGCCAGCAGCAAGCGACTAGCGGTTAACACCGGGGAGCTGTTTTTT,CASSKRLAVNTGELFF